A single sample is the source of the 27 T cell receptor beta chains below, sequenced in a study of STAT5B mutations in CD4+ large granular lymphocyte leukemia. Clones were read by immunoSEQ multiplex PCR, and TCRdb kept only the in-frame ones, dropping some. This table holds just under 35,000 clones, about two thirds found once. The sequencing input was CD4+ T cells from blood buffy coats. These receptors were obtained from a human donor in good health.

This clone was seen more than once but under ten times. The chain is built from TRBV6-5 and TRBJ1-2, with 8 bases that match TRBD1. V trimming: 5 bases; J trimming: 5 bases; junction bases outside the gene matches: 7. CDR3 length: 14 amino acids. Germline V gives CDR1 MNHEY, CDR2 SVGAGI. CDR3 loop: CASSKDREGYGYTF. The CDR3 DNA is TGTGCCAGCAGTAAGGACAGGGAGGGATATGGCTACACCTTC.

This sequence joins TRBV6-5 and TRBJ2-3, with 7 bases lining up with TRBD1. Germline V gene data show CDR1 as MNHEY and CDR2 as SVGAGI. The CDR3 sequence is 12 residues long. V trimming: 7 bases; J trimming: 8 bases; junction bases outside the gene matches: 6. The CDR3 region is CASTPGGGTQYF. The DNA for the CDR3 is TGTGCCAGCACCCCAGGGGGTGGTACGCAGTATTTT.

CDR3 DNA: TGTGCCAGCAGCTTACAAGGGGCGGAGAATAATTCACCCCTCCACTTT. Its translation is CASSLQGAENNSPLHF. The genes are TRBV7-9 and TRBJ1-6; D is possibly TRBD1 (5 bases). Trimming took 2 bases from V and 5 from J, leaving 13 bases between them. Germline CDR1 is SEHNR and CDR2 is FQNEAQ (reference sequence). The CDR3 loop spans 16 amino acids.

The chain joins TRBV6-1 to TRBJ1-3, with D possibly being TRBD1 (6 bases). The V and J ends lost 7 bases and 4 bases respectively, with 14 bases between them. The germline CDR1 and CDR2 sequences are MNHNS and SASEGT. The CDR3 has 14 residues. The CDR3 sequence: CASNSGGAGNTIYF. The CDR3 nucleotides are TGTGCCAGCAACTCGGGGGGCGCCGGAAACACCATATATTTT.

This chain joins TRBV7-8 and TRBJ2-3; TRBD2 agrees at 7 bases. Germline V gene lookup returns CDR1 SGHVS and CDR2 FQNEAQ. The CDR3 spans 14 residues. V shed 5 bases and J 6 bases; nucleotides not matched to a gene: 8. The CDR3, as DNA: TGTGCCAGCAGCCTCCAGACTAGCCGGGATACGCAGTATTTT. Encoded protein: CASSLQTSRDTQYF.

The V call is TRBV9, the J call TRBJ2-3; 10 bases match TRBD2. V was clipped by 0 bases and J by 1 base; unmatched bases: 5. The CDR3 consists of 17 residues. Germline-derived CDR1 and CDR2 are SGDLS and YYNGEE. As DNA, the CDR3 is TGTGCCAGCAGCGTAGCGCCGCTAGCGGGGGGCACAGATACGCAGTATTTT. It encodes CASSVAPLAGGTDTQYF.

V gene TRBV2 combines with J gene TRBJ2-2; no reliable D call. Germline CDR1 and CDR2: SNHLY and FYNNEI. Trimming stripped 6 bases from V and 3 bases from J, with 14 bases between. CDR3 length: 15 amino acids. CDR3 DNA sequence: TGTGCCAGCAGCTTTACCACCCCGGACACCGGGGAGCTGTTTTTT. Protein sequence: CASSFTTPDTGELFF.

CDR3 in amino acids: CASSLVRGQHNEKLFF. The CDR3 DNA sequence: TGTGCCAGCAGCTTAGTAAGGGGACAGCATAATGAAAAACTGTTTTTT. V gene TRBV7-2 combines with J gene TRBJ1-4, with TRBD1 identical over 7 bases. Germline V CDR1 and CDR2: SGHTA, FQGNSA. The CDR3 is made up of 16 amino acids. After removal of 1 base from V and 4 bases from J, the junction contained 6 bases not matched to a gene.

The chain recombines TRBV9 with TRBJ1-3, with a weak D call TRBD1 (6 bases). Trimming took off 5 bases at V and 0 bases at J, with 12 bases between the two ends. From germline, CDR1 is SGDLS and CDR2 YYNGEE. The CDR3 totals 15 residues. CDR3 coding DNA: TGTGCCAGCAGAAAGGGACACAGCTCTGGAAACACCATATATTTT. It yields the protein CASRKGHSSGNTIYF. The entire variable domain, with the rest obtained from reference TRBV9 and TRBJ1-3, is as follows: DSGVTQTPKHLITATGQRVTLRCSPRSGDLSVYWYQQSLDQGLQFLIQYYNGEERAKGNILERFSAQQFPDLHSELNLSSLELGDSALYFCASRKGHSSGNTIYFGEGSWLTVV.

This clone was observed a few times. The genes are TRBV2 and TRBJ2-5, with D uncertain. The J call is in doubt because the DNA end fits TRBJ2-7 better. CDR1 SNHLY and CDR2 FYNNEI come from the germline V gene. The CDR3 consists of 12 residues. The CDR3 protein is CASSEQHYEQYF. The CDR3 region has the DNA TGTGCCAGCAGTGAACAGCACTACGAGCAGTACTTC.

This clone was seen more than once but under ten times. The chain combines TRBV7-9 with TRBJ2-2; tentatively, D is TRBD1 (5 bases). Germline assignment: CDR1 SEHNR and CDR2 FQNEAQ (reference sequence). V was clipped by 6 bases and J by 5 bases, with 13 bases between them. The CDR3 is made up of 14 amino acids. The CDR3 loop is CASSQTETTGELFF. In DNA, the CDR3 is TGTGCCAGCAGTCAGACAGAGACAACCGGGGAGCTGTTTTTT.

V gene TRBV11-3 combines with J gene TRBJ2-1, with D perhaps TRBD1 or TRBD2 (5 bases each). Per the germline V gene, CDR1 is SGHNT and CDR2 is YENEEA. Trimming cost V 5 bases and J 5 bases, with 13 bases left between them. CDR3 length: 14 residues. CDR3: CASSIRDGHNEQFF. Written as DNA, the CDR3 is TGTGCCAGCAGCATAAGGGACGGTCACAATGAGCAGTTCTTC.

The chain is built from TRBV5-8 and TRBJ1-5, with D unresolved. This CDR3 spans 12 amino acids. V dropped 1 base and J dropped 5 bases, with 4 bases sitting between them. Germline assignment: CDR1 SGHTS and CDR2 YDEGEE. In nucleotides, the CDR3 is TGTGCCAGCAGCTTGACCCATCAGCCCCAGCATTTT. Translation gives CASSLTHQPQHF.

V is TRBV18 and J is TRBJ1-5; TRBD1 might be the D (5 bases). Germline V gives CDR1 KGHSH, CDR2 LQKENI. CDR3 length: 14 residues. V was cut by 6 bases and J by 3 bases, with 12 bases left in between. CDR3 residues: CASSGGDFNQPQHF. The CDR3 DNA reads as TGTGCCAGCTCTGGGGGGGATTTCAATCAGCCCCAGCATTTT. Full variable domain (outside the CDR3, taken from reference TRBV18 and TRBJ1-5): NAGVMQNPRHLVRRRGQEARLRCSPMKGHSHVYWYRQLPEEGLKFMVYLQKENIIDESGMPKERFSAEFPKEGPSILRIQQVVRGDSAAYFCASSGGDFNQPQHFGDGTRLSIL.

The chain joins TRBV7-9 to TRBJ2-1; D is ambiguous. Trimming stripped 2 bases from V and 4 bases from J, with 12 bases between. From germline, CDR1 is SEHNR and CDR2 FQNEAQ (reference sequence). CDR3 size: 15 residues. The CDR3 region has the DNA TGTGCCAGCAGCTTAAGAACCACCTTTTACAATGAGCAGTTCTTC. The encoded protein is CASSLRTTFYNEQFF. The full variable domain, in which reference TRBV7-9 and TRBJ2-1 provide the parts outside the CDR3, is DTGVSQNPRHKITKRGQNVTFRCDPISEHNRLYWYRQTLGQGPEFLTYFQNEAQLEKSRLLSDRFSAERPKGSFSTLEIQRTEQGDSAMYLCASSLRTTFYNEQFFGPGTRLTVL.

J is TRBJ2-1 and V is TRBV28, with D perhaps TRBD1 (6 bases). Germline V lookup: CDR1 MDHEN, CDR2 SYDVKM. Trimming cost V 7 bases and J 2 bases, with 12 bases left between them. The length of the CDR3 is 14 residues. Here the CDR3 reads CASTSQGPYNEQFF. In nucleotides, the CDR3 is TGTGCCAGCACTTCACAGGGCCCCTACAATGAGCAGTTCTTC. The whole variable domain, remainder taken from reference TRBV28 and TRBJ2-1, is DVKVTQSSRYLVKRTGEKVFLECVQDMDHENMFWYRQDPGLGLRLIYFSYDVKMKEKGDIPEGYSVSREKKERFSLILESASTNQTSMYLCASTSQGPYNEQFFGPGTRLTVL.

The chain couples TRBV14 to TRBJ1-2; possible D gene TRBD1, 5 bases. The CDR3 loop spans 13 amino acids. V was pared by 0 bases and J by 12 bases, with 14 bases between. Germline V lookup: CDR1 SGHDN, CDR2 FVKESK. The chain's CDR3 is CASSQDRNRQNTF. DNA of the CDR3: TGTGCCAGCAGCCAAGATCGGAACAGGCAGAACACCTTC. Combining the CDR3 with reference TRBV14 and TRBJ1-2 gives the whole variable domain EAGVTQFPSHSVIEKGQTVTLRCDPISGHDNLYWYRRVMGKEIKFLLHFVKESKQDESGMPNNRFLAERTGGTYSTLKVQPAELEDSGVYFCASSQDRNRQNTFGSGTRLTVV.

This clone was recorded a few times. The chain has TRBV6-1 and TRBJ1-5; D call uncertain. CDR3 size: 14 residues. Trimming took off 3 bases at V and 2 bases at J, with 8 bases between the two ends. Germline loops: CDR1 MNHNS, CDR2 SASEGT. CDR3 protein: CASSDIQGNQPQHF. The CDR3 nucleotides read TGTGCCAGCAGTGATATTCAGGGCAATCAGCCCCAGCATTTT.

The V gene is TRBV5-8, the J gene TRBJ1-4; D remains unclear. Between the trimmed V and J ends, which lost 0 bases and 3 bases, there was a span of 9 bases. Germline assignment: CDR1 SGHTS and CDR2 YDEGEE. This CDR3 contains 15 residues. CDR3 sequence reads: CASSLGGKANEKLFF. The CDR3 DNA follows: TGTGCCAGCAGCTTGGGAGGGAAGGCTAATGAAAAACTGTTTTTT.

This clone appeared a single time. The gene calls are TRBV9 and TRBJ2-5; D might be TRBD1 (6 bases). The V end was cut by 0 bases, the J end by 1 base, with 13 bases between. This CDR3 is built from 16 residues. CDR1 and CDR2 from the germline V gene are SGDLS and YYNGEE. The CDR3: CASSVGGVGAQETQYF. As DNA, the CDR3 is TGTGCCAGCAGCGTAGGGGGAGTGGGGGCCCAAGAGACCCAGTACTTC.

The table lists this clone with a count of one. The CDR3 loop is CASSLRVRGSNEQFF. The CDR3, as DNA: TGTGCCAGCAGCTTACGGGTCAGGGGCAGCAATGAGCAGTTCTTC. This chain uses TRBV7-2 with TRBJ2-1; TRBD1 is a possible D gene (6 bases). CDR1 is SGHTA, CDR2 FQGNSA, per germline. Trimming took off 2 bases at V and 6 bases at J, with 14 bases between the two ends. The CDR3 loop spans 15 amino acids.

This clone has a handful of counts. V and J are TRBV19 and TRBJ1-2, with unresolved D. The CDR3 extends over 15 amino acids. The germline CDR1 and CDR2 sequences are LNHDA and SQIVND (reference sequence). V lost 3 bases to trimming and J lost 0 bases, with 11 bases between them. This CDR3 reads CASSMEQNSNYGYTF. CDR3 DNA sequence: TGTGCCAGTAGTATGGAACAGAACTCTAACTATGGCTACACCTTC.

The V gene is TRBV7-8, the J gene TRBJ1-5; 12 nucleotides align to TRBD1. CDR3 length equals 17 residues. Germline V gene sequence: CDR1 SGHVS, CDR2 FQNEAQ. J lost 2 bases, V lost 1 base, and 3 bases had no gene match. The CDR3 spells CASSLEGQGAGNQPQHF. Here the CDR3 DNA reads TGTGCCAGCAGCTTAGAGGGACAGGGGGCAGGCAATCAGCCCCAGCATTTT.

The chain links TRBV6-6 to TRBJ2-3, with D perhaps TRBD2 (5 bases). The CDR3 has 15 amino acids. Trimming cost V 7 bases and J 0 bases, with 14 bases left between them. Germline values: CDR1 MNHNY, CDR2 SVGAGI (reference sequence). This CDR3 reads CASNSRGTSTDTQYF. CDR3 nucleotides: TGTGCCAGCAACTCCCGGGGAACTAGCACAGATACGCAGTATTTT.

The rearrangement uses TRBV29-1 and TRBJ2-5; no clear D. The assigned J gene may be wrong: the sequence end matches TRBJ2-7 better. CDR1 SQVTM and CDR2 ANQGSEA come from the germline V gene. The CDR3 is made up of 11 amino acids. The CDR3 DNA is TGCAGCTTGTGGCACCACTACGAGCAGTACTTC. Amino acids: CSLWHHYEQYF.

The chain joins TRBV5-1 to TRBJ1-1; TRBD1 is a possible D gene (6 bases). V was trimmed by 3 bases and J by 0 bases, leaving 9 bases between them. This CDR3 has 14 amino acids. Germline-derived CDR1 and CDR2 are SGHRS and YFSETQ. CDR3 sequence reads: CASSYGQLNTEAFF. In DNA, the CDR3 is TGCGCCAGCAGCTACGGACAGCTGAACACTGAAGCTTTCTTT. Variable domain in full (rest from reference TRBV5-1 and TRBJ1-1): KAGVTQTPRYLIKTRGQQVTLSCSPISGHRSVSWYQQTPGQGLQFLFEYFSETQRNKGNFPGRFSGRQFSNSRSEMNVSTLELGDSALYLCASSYGQLNTEAFFGQGTRLTVV.

This chain connects TRBV5-8 to TRBJ1-2; no firm D call. Trimming removed 2 bases from V and 8 bases from J, with 10 bases in between. This CDR3 has 12 residues. The germline gives CDR1 SGHTS, CDR2 YDEGEE. CDR3 loop: CASSFGPQGYTF. The DNA of the CDR3 is TGTGCCAGCAGCTTCGGGCCGCAAGGCTACACCTTC.